Listed here are 15 T cell receptor beta chains from one sample, sequenced in a study of Tregs in tolerant kidney transplant recipients. The nonmyeloablative bone marrow transplants came from related graft donors, with transient mixed chimerism. The repertoire was sequenced with immunoSEQ multiplex PCR; TCRdb's copy has only in-frame clones and lacks some. The specimen's table records approximately 11,000 clones. The starting material was CD8+ T cells from blood (PBMCs), obtained 24 months after the transplant. Every receptor here comes from a human patient who received a combined kidney and bone marrow transplant. The graft donor may have contributed some T cells.

As to this clone: The read terminates 3 residues ahead of where the CDR3 ends, so the germline J gene completes it. The V and J genes are TRBV20-1 and TRBJ2-1; a possible D gene is TRBD2 (6 bases). In germline, CDR1 is DFQATT, CDR2 SNEGSKA (reference sequence). The germline V and J ends were trimmed by 3 bases and 3 bases, with 15 bases remaining between them. The CDR3 is 15 amino acids. The CDR3 DNA, read in part, is TGCAGTGCTAGGGTCACCAGCGGGCTCTACAATGAG. Translated: CSARVTSGLYNE. The complete CDR3 sequence is CSARVTSGLYNEQFF.

Concerning this clone: The read ends 3 residues early relative to the CDR3; the germline J gene fills the gap. The V gene is TRBV29-1, the J gene TRBJ2-1; 7 bases are a match to TRBD2. The CDR3 loop spans 15 amino acids. Trimming removed 5 bases from V and 7 bases from J; junction bases left unmatched: 14. Germline CDR1 is SQVTM and CDR2 is ANQGSEA. The CDR3 reads CSVPLMGGSANEQFF. The part of the CDR3 DNA that was read is TGCAGCGTTCCCCTTATGGGCGGGAGCGCTAATGAG.

Details on this clone: The missing CDR3 end, 3 residues past where the read stops, is filled in from the germline J gene. The chain combines TRBV20-1 with TRBJ2-1, with D unclear. With 7 bases removed from V and 3 bases from J, the gap between germline ends came to 4 bases. There are 10 residues in the CDR3. The germline CDR1 and CDR2 sequences are DFQATT and SNEGSKA (reference sequence). Partial CDR3 DNA: TGCAGTGTATTCTACAATGAG. Amino acid sequence: CSVFYNE. The whole CDR3 region reads CSVFYNEQFF.

Remarks on this clone: The read finishes 3 residues shy of the CDR3 end, and the germline J gene is used to complete it. The rearrangement links TRBV24-1 to TRBJ2-1; 8 bases map to TRBD1. CDR1 is KGHDR and CDR2 is SFDVKD in the germline V gene. This CDR3 is 14 amino acids long. Trimming at V came to 4 bases and at J to 9 bases, leaving 7 bases not matched to a gene. The chain's CDR3 is CATSESGQGIEQFF. CDR3 DNA, as far as it was read: TGTGCCACCAGTGAATCCGGACAGGGAATTGAG.

Its frequency marks this clone as medium-sized. Read data end 3 residues before the CDR3 end; the end is taken from the germline J gene. The V call is TRBV30, the J call TRBJ1-4, with 8 bases that match TRBD1. V trimming: 3 bases; J trimming: 8 bases; junction bases outside the gene matches: 20. This CDR3 has 18 residues. Looked up from germline, CDR1 is GTSNPN and CDR2 is SVGIG (reference sequence). CDR3 loop: CAWSYRPGQVLLREKLFF. The part of the CDR3 DNA that was read is TGTGCCTGGAGCTACCGACCGGGACAGGTCCTTCTGAGGGAAAAA. Filled out from reference TRBV30 and TRBJ1-4, the complete variable domain reads SQTIHQWPATLVQPVGSPLSLECTVEGTSNPNLYWYRQAAGRGLQLLFYSVGIGQISSEVPQNLSASRPQDRQFILSSKKLLLSDSGFYLCAWSYRPGQVLLREKLFFGSGTQLSVL.

Points on this clone: The read ends 3 residues early relative to the CDR3; the germline J gene fills the gap. The rearrangement links TRBV10-1 to TRBJ2-6; D uncertain. Trimming stripped 5 bases from V and 2 bases from J, with 13 bases between. The CDR3 length is 16 residues. In germline, CDR1 is WNHNN, CDR2 SYGVQD (reference sequence). CDR3 residues: CASSWIGCTGANVLTF. The CDR3 bases that were read are TGCGCCAGCAGTTGGATCGGGTGTACTGGGGCCAACGTC.

With respect to this clone: Sequencing ends 3 residues short of the CDR3 end; the germline J gene provides the rest. V and J are TRBV7-2 and TRBJ2-7, with D uncertain. Germline-derived CDR1 and CDR2 are SGHTA and FQGNSA. The CDR3 has 16 amino acids. Trimming cost V 0 bases and J 2 bases, with 14 bases left between them. CDR3 loop: CASSLAGQIFPYEQYF. Partial CDR3 DNA: TGTGCCAGCAGCTTAGCGGGCCAGATCTTCCCCTACGAG. The full variable domain, completed using reference TRBV7-2 and TRBJ2-7, is GAGVSQSPSNKVTEKGKDVELRCDPISGHTALYWYRQSLGQGLEFLIYFQGNSAPDKSGLPSDRFSAERTGGSVSTLTIQRTQQEDSAVYLCASSLAGQIFPYEQYFGPGTRLTVT.

Details on this clone: The CDR3 is cut off 3 residues early in the read; its end comes from the germline J gene. The rearrangement joins TRBV5-4 to TRBJ2-2; D remains ambiguous. The CDR3 runs 12 residues. V was clipped by 4 bases and J by 5 bases, with 6 bases between them. Germline values: CDR1 SGHNT, CDR2 YYREEE (reference sequence). The sequenced CDR3 bases are TGTGCCAGCAGCGTATCGACCGGGGAG. Its translation: CASSVSTGE. The whole CDR3 region reads CASSVSTGELFF.

With respect to this clone: The read gets to within 3 residues of the CDR3 end, and the germline J gene fills in the rest. This chain joins TRBV5-6 and TRBJ2-7; 7 positions agree with TRBD1. V lost 4 bases, J lost 2 bases, and 6 bases stayed unmatched. Germline CDR1 SGHDT, CDR2 YYEEEE. This CDR3 is built from 14 residues. The CDR3 here is CASSGDSPAYEQYF. CDR3 DNA (partial): TGTGCCAGCAGCGGGGACAGCCCAGCCTACGAG.

The sequenced part of the CDR3 DNA is TGCGCCAGCAGCTTGATGGCAGAGAACACTGAA. Amino acids: CASSLMAENTE. Given in full, the CDR3 is CASSLMAENTEAFF. The chain couples TRBV5-1 to TRBJ1-1, with no clear D. Coverage ceases 3 residues before the CDR3 finishes, and the germline J gene fills in the end. CDR1 and CDR2 (germline): SGHRS, YFSETQ. Deletions cut 1 base from V and 1 base from J, with 8 bases between. This CDR3 spans 14 amino acids.

In the case of this clone: The read ends 3 residues early relative to the CDR3; the germline J gene fills the gap. This chain connects TRBV28 to TRBJ2-2; TRBD1 matches 11 bases. V lost 4 bases, J lost 3 bases, and 10 bases stayed unmatched. Per the germline V gene, CDR1 is MDHEN and CDR2 is SYDVKM. There are 18 residues in the CDR3. The covered CDR3 bases are TGTGCCAGCAGTTCCTCGGACAGGGGGCGTGAATACACCGGGGAG. Protein: CASSSSDRGREYTGE. The full CDR3 protein is CASSSSDRGREYTGELFF. Full variable domain (remainder filled in from reference TRBV28 and TRBJ2-2): DVKVTQSSRYLVKRTGEKVFLECVQDMDHENMFWYRQDPGLGLRLIYFSYDVKMKEKGDIPEGYSVSREKKERFSLILESASTNQTSMYLCASSSSDRGREYTGELFFGEGSRLTVL.

On this clone: Sequencing ends 3 residues short of the CDR3 end; the germline J gene provides the rest. The chain combines TRBV20-1 with TRBJ1-1; maybe TRBD1 (5 bases). Germline values: CDR1 DFQATT, CDR2 SNEGSKA (reference sequence). With 6 bases removed from V and 4 bases from J, the gap between germline ends came to 12 bases. The CDR3 is made up of 12 amino acids. The CDR3 loop is CSADAGGTEAFF. Partial CDR3 DNA: TGCAGTGCCGACGCGGGGGGCACTGAA.

As concerns this clone: With the read ending 3 residues before the CDR3 end, the germline J gene is used to fill in that end. The genes are TRBV5-4 and TRBJ2-5; no reliable D call. The CDR3 is 13 amino acids. V gave up 3 bases and J gave up 2 bases, with 8 bases separating them. CDR1 and CDR2 (germline): SGHNT, YYREEE (reference sequence). Incomplete CDR3 DNA: TGTGCCAGCAGCTCCCCTCCTCAAGAGACC. Translation: CASSSPPQET. The complete CDR3 reads CASSSPPQETQYF. The full variable domain, rest sourced from reference TRBV5-4 and TRBJ2-5, is ETGVTQSPTHLIKTRGQQVTLRCSSQSGHNTVSWYQQALGQGPQFIFQYYREEENGRGNFPPRFSGLQFPNYSSELNVNALELDDSALYLCASSSPPQETQYFGPGTRLLVL.

As to this clone: The DNA ends 3 residues before the CDR3 does, and the rest of the CDR3 is filled in from the germline J gene. V is TRBV5-1 and J is TRBJ2-7, with D perhaps matching TRBD1 (5 bases). The germline gives CDR1 SGHRS, CDR2 YFSETQ. V dropped 0 bases and J dropped 5 bases, with 9 bases sitting between them. The CDR3 contains 13 residues. CDR3 DNA, as far as it was read: TGCGCCAGCAGCTTGGTGGGGCCAGACGAG. This translates into CASSLVGPDE. The whole CDR3 sequence reads CASSLVGPDEQYF.

In the case of this clone: The DNA ends 3 residues before the CDR3 does, and the rest of the CDR3 is filled in from the germline J gene. V is TRBV7-7 and J is TRBJ2-2; perhaps TRBD1 as D (6 bases). The CDR3 length is 13 residues. The germline gives CDR1 SSHAT, CDR2 FNYEAQ (reference sequence). The V end was cut by 4 bases, the J end by 6 bases, with 9 bases between. The CDR3 here is CASSSTGPGELFF. The CDR3 bases that were read are TGTGCCAGCAGCTCAACAGGGCCCGGGGAG.